The 21 T cell receptor beta chains listed next were all sequenced from one sample in a study of human T cells and chemical hapten exposure. MiXCR, applied by TCRdb to the RACE reads, yields one record per CDR3 protein. Of around 360,000 distinct CDR3 sequences listed, 6% to 7% are singletons. Time point denoted: patch test 2, 6 weeks after DPC sensitization. The treatment was: therapeutic diphenylcyclopropenone sensitization with weekly scalp DPC. Sequenced here: whole blood, sampled in connection with sensitization to the hapten diphenylcyclopropenone (DPC). The receptor source for this set is a woman younger than 30 with alopecia areata. Some clones in this sample may be carry-over from other donors' samples.

This clonotype was recorded once. The V and J genes are TRBV27 and TRBJ2-7, with 11 bases lining up with TRBD2. Germline V gene sequence: CDR1 MNHEY, CDR2 SMNVEV (reference sequence). The trim removed 6 bases at V and 2 bases at J, leaving 3 bases unmatched. The CDR3 extends over 14 amino acids. The CDR3 protein is CASRSSGGPYEQYF. The CDR3 nucleotides read TGTGCCAGCAGGTCTAGCGGGGGGCCCTACGAGCAGTACTTC.

CDR3 sequence (DNA): TGTGCCAGCAGCTTAGCGGGAGGGGCGCATCAGCCCCAGCATTTT. Translation gives CASSLAGGAHQPQHF. The chain couples TRBV7-9 to TRBJ1-5, with a possible D match to TRBD1 (5 bases). The CDR3 consists of 15 residues. Between the trimmed V and J ends, which lost 0 bases and 5 bases, there was a span of 11 bases. Germline CDR1 SEHNR, CDR2 FQNEAQ (reference sequence).

At least ten counts were recorded for this clonotype. The V and J genes are TRBV7-2 and TRBJ2-7, with 8 bases that match TRBD1. CDR1 SGHTA and CDR2 FQGNSA come from the germline V gene. V gave up 3 bases and J gave up 10 bases; unmatched junction bases: 2. The CDR3 sequence is 11 residues long. Here the CDR3 DNA reads TGTGCCAGCAGCTTCGGACAGGGACAGTACTTC. It translates to CASSFGQGQYF. The whole variable domain, filled in from reference TRBV7-2 and TRBJ2-7, reads GAGVSQSPSNKVTEKGKDVELRCDPISGHTALYWYRQSLGQGLEFLIYFQGNSAPDKSGLPSDRFSAERTGGSVSTLTIQRTQQEDSAVYLCASSFGQGQYFGPGTRLTVT.

This clonotype showed up many times. The chain recombines TRBV10-3 with TRBJ1-2; maybe TRBD1 (5 bases). CDR1 ENHRY and CDR2 SYGVKD come from the germline V gene. This CDR3 is built from 13 residues. V dropped 6 bases and J dropped 4 bases, with 12 bases sitting between them. The CDR3 DNA reads as TGTGCCATCAGCCCCGGGACCGGCTATGGCTACACCTTC. This encodes CAISPGTGYGYTF.

This clonotype has only a few counts. The chain uses TRBV5-4 and TRBJ2-7, with 8 nucleotides matching TRBD1. The V gene's germline CDR1 is SGHNT and CDR2 YYREEE (reference sequence). This CDR3 region has 15 residues. Trimming at V came to 4 bases and at J to 3 bases, leaving 9 bases not matched to a gene. CDR3 in amino acids: CASSGRTGRNYEQYF. CDR3 nucleotide sequence: TGTGCCAGCAGCGGCCGGACAGGGAGAAACTACGAGCAGTACTTC.

As concerns this clonotype: A much larger clone sits a single nucleotide away, making a read error possible. The rearrangement links TRBV28 to TRBJ2-1, with TRBD2 identical over 15 bases. CDR3 length equals 12 residues. Germline CDR1 and CDR2: MDHEN and SYDVKM. This CDR3 reads CATGTSGGPQIF. CDR3 nucleotides: TGTGCCACCGGGACTAGCGGGGGGCCGCAGATCTTC. The variable domain in full, with the rest retrieved from reference TRBV28 and TRBJ2-1, is DVKVTQSSRYLVKRTGEKVFLECVQDMDHENMFWYRQDPGLGLRLIYFSYDVKMKEKGDIPEGYSVSREKKERFSLILESASTNQTSMYLCATGTSGGPQIFGPGTRLTVL.

This clonotype was seen only a few times. Here the CDR3 reads CASSRLAGQVSYEQYF. The CDR3 coding sequence is TGTGCCAGCAGTCGACTCGCGGGACAGGTTTCCTACGAGCAGTACTTC. This rearrangement joins TRBV3-1 to TRBJ2-7; 8 positions match TRBD1. Germline assignment: CDR1 LGHDT and CDR2 YNNKEL (reference sequence). Losses at the gene ends were 6 bases for V and 1 base for J; bases not matched to a gene: 11. This CDR3 is built from 16 residues.

This clonotype was observed a handful of times. The genes are TRBV12-3 or TRBV12-4 and TRBJ1-1; no definite D call. Trimming left V 5 bases short and J 7 bases short, with 14 bases between. This CDR3 has 13 residues. This CDR3 reads CASSPLTLDEAFF. The CDR3 DNA follows: TGTGCCAGCAGTCCCTTGACCCTGGATGAAGCTTTCTTT.

J is TRBJ2-7 and V is TRBV4-2; 10 nucleotides line up with TRBD1. J was trimmed by 4 bases and V by 4 bases; bases with no gene match: 4. The CDR3 covers 14 residues. Germline V CDR1 and CDR2: LGHNA, YNFKEQ. CDR3 nucleotide sequence: TGTGCCAGCAGCCGTCCGGGACAGGGGTACGAGCAGTACTTC. Protein product: CASSRPGQGYEQYF.

This chain uses TRBV7-8 with TRBJ1-2; a possible D gene is TRBD1 (5 bases). Germline values: CDR1 SGHVS, CDR2 FQNEAQ. This CDR3 contains 16 residues. V was shortened by 2 bases and J by 5 bases, with 18 bases between the two germline ends. CDR3 region: CASSLIAPGTSYGYTF. The DNA of the CDR3 is TGTGCCAGCAGCTTAATTGCGCCGGGGACGTCTTATGGCTACACCTTC.

The V and J genes are TRBV10-3 and TRBJ1-2; a weak D match, TRBD1 (5 bases). With 10 bases removed from V and 6 bases from J, the gap between germline ends came to 18 bases. The V gene's germline CDR1 is ENHRY and CDR2 SYGVKD. The CDR3 has 13 amino acids. Written as DNA, the CDR3 is TGTGCCACCCTCGGGGCTCTGTGGGATGGCTACACCTTC. Protein product: CATLGALWDGYTF.

This clonotype was observed a few times. This chain joins TRBV7-9 and TRBJ1-5, with D maybe TRBD1 (6 bases). Germline assignment: CDR1 SEHNR and CDR2 FQNEAQ (reference sequence). This CDR3 spans 15 amino acids. Trimming took 4 bases from V and 0 from J, leaving 10 bases between them. The CDR3 bases are TGTGCCAGCAGCTCATTCAGGGGTAGCAATCAGCCCCAGCATTTT. Translating gives CASSSFRGSNQPQHF.

The table lists this clonotype with many counts. The CDR3 DNA follows: TGTGCCAGCTTAATTACAGGGGACACTGAAGCTTTCTTT. Amino acid sequence: CASLITGDTEAFF. The chain carries TRBV7-6 and TRBJ1-1; 7 nucleotides line up with TRBD1. This CDR3 is built from 13 residues. Germline assignment: CDR1 SGHVS and CDR2 FNYEAQ. After removal of 8 bases from V and 3 bases from J, the junction contained 6 bases not matched to a gene.

This clonotype has ten or more counts. The rearrangement joins TRBV2 to TRBJ1-2, with TRBD1 matching 8 bases. Germline V gene data show CDR1 as SNHLY and CDR2 as FYNNEI. This CDR3 comprises 15 residues. V shed 5 bases and J 3 bases; nucleotides not matched to a gene: 8. The CDR3 spells CASSSRDRGDYGYTF. The CDR3 coding sequence is TGTGCCAGCAGTTCGAGAGACAGGGGAGACTATGGCTACACCTTC.

This clonotype was seen at least ten times. This chain joins TRBV5-1 and TRBJ1-6; 7 bases align to TRBD1. V lost 6 bases to trimming and J lost 6 bases; unmatched junction nucleotides: 9. The CDR3 consists of 15 residues. Looked up from germline, CDR1 is SGHRS and CDR2 is YFSETQ. The CDR3 coding sequence is TGCGCCAGCACCGCCGTGGGACAGCCTAATTCACCCCTCCACTTT. It yields the protein CASTAVGQPNSPLHF.

This clonotype was counted between two and nine times. J is TRBJ1-5 and V is TRBV4-3; D might be TRBD1 (5 bases). Germline V gene lookup returns CDR1 LGHNA and CDR2 YSLEER. The germline V and J ends were trimmed by 1 base and 4 bases, with 14 bases remaining between them. The CDR3 extends over 16 amino acids. CDR3 sequence reads: CASSQVVGAPNQPQHF. The CDR3 DNA follows: TGCGCCAGCAGCCAAGTAGTAGGGGCTCCGAATCAGCCCCAGCATTTT.

This clonotype showed up just a few times. The chain combines TRBV15 with TRBJ2-3, with 8 bases fitting TRBD1. V lost 8 bases, J lost 4 bases, and 5 bases stayed unmatched. This CDR3 is built from 13 residues. Germline CDR1 and CDR2: LNHNV and YYDKDF (reference sequence). CDR3 DNA: TGTGCCACCCGTGACAGGGGTTCAGATACGCAGTATTTT. Residues: CATRDRGSDTQYF.

In its sample, this clonotype was seen many times. The V and J genes are TRBV29-1 and TRBJ2-3; D is ambiguous. CDR3 length: 13 residues. Between the trimmed V and J ends, which lost 3 bases and 0 bases, there was a span of 7 bases. Per germline, CDR1 SQVTM and CDR2 ANQGSEA. CDR3 loop: CSVDLTSTDTQYF. In DNA form, the CDR3 reads TGCAGCGTTGACCTGACTAGCACAGATACGCAGTATTTT.

This clonotype was observed many times. The J gene is TRBJ1-1, the V gene TRBV12-3 or TRBV12-4; 8 nucleotides align to TRBD1. V shed 3 bases and J 4 bases; nucleotides not matched to a gene: 7. The CDR3 totals 15 residues. The CDR3 reads CASSFTGQGRTEAFF. The DNA of the CDR3 is TGTGCCAGCAGTTTTACTGGACAGGGCCGCACTGAAGCTTTCTTT.

This clonotype was seen repeatedly, ten times or more. The rearrangement uses TRBV2 and TRBJ1-4; no firm D call. Germline V gene data show CDR1 as SNHLY and CDR2 as FYNNEI. Trimming left V 4 bases short and J 5 bases short, with 11 bases between. The CDR3 consists of 14 residues. The DNA of the CDR3 is TGTGCCAGCAGTGTAGATAATTCGAATGAAAAACTGTTTTTT. It translates to CASSVDNSNEKLFF.

A few counts support this clonotype. The V gene is TRBV14, the J gene TRBJ1-2; TRBD1 aligns across 8 bases. The trim removed 4 bases at V and 8 bases at J, leaving 9 bases unmatched. Germline-derived CDR1 and CDR2 are SGHDN and FVKESK. There are 14 residues in the CDR3. The CDR3: CASSPRTGLEGYTF. The CDR3 DNA is TGTGCCAGCAGCCCAAGGACAGGGTTAGAAGGCTACACCTTC.